The 2 T cell receptor beta chains presented below share a single source sample, sequenced in a study of response to subunit inactivated influenza vaccine. TCRdb reprocessed the RT-PCR reads via MiXCR and lists one record per CDR3 protein. The sample yields a few hundred thousand distinct CDR3 sequences, 21% seen once. The input for sequencing was PBMCs from blood, taken about 20 months after vaccination. These receptors were collected from a man in his fifties or sixties who received an inactivated influenza vaccine.

The sample holds many counts of this clonotype. The V gene is TRBV6-5, the J gene TRBJ2-1; D perhaps matches TRBD2 (6 bases). The CDR3 loop spans 13 amino acids. The germline gives CDR1 MNHEY, CDR2 SVGAGI. V lost 2 bases to trimming and J lost 10 bases, with 12 bases between them. CDR3 in amino acids: CASSYTRAGEQFF. The CDR3 nucleotides read TGTGCCAGCAGTTACACCCGGGCGGGAGAGCAGTTCTTC.

This clonotype was counted only a few times. The chain couples TRBV6-5 to TRBJ2-3; 7 bases fit TRBD2. This CDR3 comprises 15 residues. Germline-derived CDR1 and CDR2 are MNHEY and SVGAGI. The ends lost 4 bases at V and 3 bases at J; junction bases unmatched: 7. CDR3 residues: CASSSLAAETDTQYF. The CDR3 DNA sequence: TGTGCCAGCAGTTCCCTAGCGGCGGAAACAGATACGCAGTATTTT.